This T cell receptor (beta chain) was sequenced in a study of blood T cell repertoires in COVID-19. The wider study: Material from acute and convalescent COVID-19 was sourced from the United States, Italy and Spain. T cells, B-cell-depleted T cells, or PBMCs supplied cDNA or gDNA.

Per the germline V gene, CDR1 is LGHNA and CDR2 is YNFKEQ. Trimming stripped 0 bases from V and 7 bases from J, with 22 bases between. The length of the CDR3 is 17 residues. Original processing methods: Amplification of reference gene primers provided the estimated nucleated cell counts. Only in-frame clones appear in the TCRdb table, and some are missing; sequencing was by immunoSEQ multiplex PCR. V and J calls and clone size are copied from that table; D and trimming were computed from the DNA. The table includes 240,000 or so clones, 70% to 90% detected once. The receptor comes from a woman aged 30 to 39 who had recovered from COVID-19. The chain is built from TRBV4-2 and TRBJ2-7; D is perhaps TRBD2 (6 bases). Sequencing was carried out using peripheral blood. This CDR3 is CASSQDDLRGGEGEQYF. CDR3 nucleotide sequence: TGTGCCAGCAGCCAAGATGACCTGCGGGGCGGTGAGGGGGAGCAGTACTTC.